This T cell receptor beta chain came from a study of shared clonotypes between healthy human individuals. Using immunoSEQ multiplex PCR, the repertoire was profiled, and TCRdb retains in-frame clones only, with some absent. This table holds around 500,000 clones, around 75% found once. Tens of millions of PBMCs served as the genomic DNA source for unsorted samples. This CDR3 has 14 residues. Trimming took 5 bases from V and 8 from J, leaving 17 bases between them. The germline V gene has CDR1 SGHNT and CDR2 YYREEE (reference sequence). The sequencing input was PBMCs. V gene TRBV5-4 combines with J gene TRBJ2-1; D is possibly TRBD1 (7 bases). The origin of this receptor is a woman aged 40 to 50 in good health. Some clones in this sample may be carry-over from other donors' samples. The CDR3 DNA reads TGTGCCAGCAGTTCACGGACAGGCGGGGATGAGCAGTTCTTC. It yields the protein CASSSRTGGDEQFF.